This record looks at one T cell receptor beta chain sequence and its context. The antigen is unknown. Unique molecular identifiers were incorporated when the TCRbeta library was constructed. Each CDR3 protein gets one entry after TCRdb re-called the PCR reads with MiXCR. Counted here are under 750,000 distinct CDR3 sequences, 20% to 25% occurring once; the ten biggest clones make up 14%. These data are taken from a study of T-cell reconstitution after alpha-beta-depleted transplantation in children. Study-level findings and limits: Where alpha-beta T cells came from about two months after transplant was reportedly several hundred expanded graft clones. Diversity and T-cell counts at one year after transplant derived mostly from new T cells. Day-60 TCRbeta diversity that was high in some patients was derived from surviving recipient T cells and thymic progenitors.

The CDR3 length is 16 residues. Germline assignment: CDR1 MNHEY and CDR2 SVGAGI. The V gene lost 4 bases and the J gene lost 6 bases, with 22 bases spanning the gap. The specimen comprised PBMCs, mostly from graft donor cells, sampled 360 days after TCRalphabeta/CD19-depleted stem cell transplant. The rearrangement links TRBV6-5 to TRBJ2-7; possible D gene TRBD2, 6 bases. This TCR was sampled from a boy younger than two who had a stem cell transplant for acute myeloid leukemia, so the T cells may come from the graft donor. This CDR3 is CASSLPPGTGECEQYF. The CDR3 region has the DNA TGTGCCAGCAGTTTGCCGCCCGGGACGGGGGAATGCGAGCAGTACTTC.